The entry that follows covers one TCR beta chain sequence. Method: immunoSEQ multiplex PCR; TCRdb's copy keeps in-frame clones and lacks some. This table has more than 600,000 clones, about 92% appearing once. This sample was included in a study of shared clonotypes between healthy human individuals. Naive CD8 cells lacked CD45RO, underwent positive selection for CCR7 and left out terminally differentiated effector memory CD45RA+ cells. The CDR3 runs to 15 residues. CDR1 and CDR2 from the germline V gene are SGHAT and FQNNGV. Trimming stripped 5 bases from V and 4 bases from J, with 17 bases between. Sample: naive CD8+ T cells sorted from blood. The chain couples TRBV11-2 to TRBJ1-2; D is uncertain. The sequence derives from a man aged 30 to 45 in good health. The CDR3 here is CASSHRNKFPYGYTF. The CDR3 DNA follows: TGTGCCAGCAGCCACCGGAACAAGTTCCCCTATGGCTACACCTTC.